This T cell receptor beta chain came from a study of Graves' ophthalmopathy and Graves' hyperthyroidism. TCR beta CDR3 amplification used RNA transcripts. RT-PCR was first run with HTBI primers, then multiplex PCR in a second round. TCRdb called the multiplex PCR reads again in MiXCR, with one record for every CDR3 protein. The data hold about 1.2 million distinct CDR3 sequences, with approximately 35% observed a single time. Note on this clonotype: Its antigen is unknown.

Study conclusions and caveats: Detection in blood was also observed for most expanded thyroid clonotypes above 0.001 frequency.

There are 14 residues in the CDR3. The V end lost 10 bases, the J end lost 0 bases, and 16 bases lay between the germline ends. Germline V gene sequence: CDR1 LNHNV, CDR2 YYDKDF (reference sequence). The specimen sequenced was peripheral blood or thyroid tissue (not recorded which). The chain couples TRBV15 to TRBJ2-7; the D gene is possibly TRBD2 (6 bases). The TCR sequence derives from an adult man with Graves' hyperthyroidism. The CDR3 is CASSFSSASYEQYF. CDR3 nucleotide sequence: TGTGCCAGCAGTTTCTCTAGCGCCTCCTACGAGCAGTACTTC.